The next 3 T cell receptor beta chains were all read from a single sample in a study of T cells expressing NK-cell markers. TCRdb reprocessed the 5' RACE reads, with one entry per CDR3 protein and no DNA. Its table lists a few hundred thousand distinct CDR3 sequences. The sequenced sample was blood T cells: a sorted CD56 or NKG2C T cell subset, CD4+ or CD8+ T cells, or bulk PBMC T cells (not recorded which). These receptors all come from a man aged 18 to 35 in good health.

This chain links TRBV29-1 with TRBJ2-7; lacking DNA, the TRBD1 call made by TCRdb goes unchecked. This CDR3 spans 13 amino acids. Germline V gene data show CDR1 as SQVTM and CDR2 as ANQGSEA. The CDR3 spells CSVTTGQIYEQYF.

The rearrangement links TRBV7-2 to TRBJ2-3; with no DNA, the TCRdb D assignment of TRBD1 cannot be verified. CDR3 length equals 15 residues. The germline gives CDR1 SGHTA, CDR2 FQGNSA. CDR3 amino acids: CASSLSGGVKGTQYF.

The chain couples TRBV7-2 to TRBJ2-1; absent DNA, TCRdb's TRBD2 call cannot be checked. There are 17 residues in the CDR3. The germline gives CDR1 SGHTA, CDR2 FQGNSA. The CDR3 sequence is CASSQNHLAALRNEQFF.